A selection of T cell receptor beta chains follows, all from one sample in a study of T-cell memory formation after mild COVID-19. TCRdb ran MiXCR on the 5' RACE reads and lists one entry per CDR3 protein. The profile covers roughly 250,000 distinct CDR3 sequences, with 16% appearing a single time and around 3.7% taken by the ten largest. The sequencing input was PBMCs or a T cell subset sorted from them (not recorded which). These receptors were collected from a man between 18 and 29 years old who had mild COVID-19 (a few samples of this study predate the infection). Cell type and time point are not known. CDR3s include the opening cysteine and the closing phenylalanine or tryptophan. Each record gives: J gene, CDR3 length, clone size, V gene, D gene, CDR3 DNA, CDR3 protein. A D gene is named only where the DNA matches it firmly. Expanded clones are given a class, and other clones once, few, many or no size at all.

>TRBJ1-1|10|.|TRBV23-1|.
TGCGCCAGGGAGAACACTGAAGCTTTCTTT
CARENTEAFF
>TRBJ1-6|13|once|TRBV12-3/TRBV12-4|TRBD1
TGTGCCAGCAGTTCGGGACAGGACAGGGCAAATCACTTT
CASSSGQDRANHF
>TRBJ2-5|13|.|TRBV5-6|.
TGTGCCAGCGGGAGTCCGTTTGGGGAGACCCAGTACTTC
CASGSPFGETQYF
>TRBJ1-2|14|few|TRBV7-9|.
TGTGCCAGCAGCTTCCAGGGGCTTAACTATGGCTACACCTTC
CASSFQGLNYGYTF
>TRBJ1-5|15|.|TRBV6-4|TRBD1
TGTGCCAGCAGTGACGGGGACAGCGACGATCAGCCCCAGCATTTT
CASSDGDSDDQPQHF
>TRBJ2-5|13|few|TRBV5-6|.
TGTGCCAGCAGCTTAGTACCCCAAGAGACCCAGTACTTC
CASSLVPQETQYF
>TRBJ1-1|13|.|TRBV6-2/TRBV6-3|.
TGTGCCAGCAGGCCGAGGAGGAACACTGAAGCTTTCTTT
CASRPRRNTEAFF
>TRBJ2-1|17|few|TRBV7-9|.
TGTGCCAGCAGCCCCCGCCCGGGGTCGGTTCCTACCGGGGAGCAGTTCTTC
CASSPRPGSVPTGEQFF
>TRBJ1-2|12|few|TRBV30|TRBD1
TGTGCCTGGAGTGTACAGGGGTATCGATACACCTTC
CAWSVQGYRYTF
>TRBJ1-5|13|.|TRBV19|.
TGTGCCAGTAGTTGGGAACGCAATCAGCCCCAGCATTTT
CASSWERNQPQHF
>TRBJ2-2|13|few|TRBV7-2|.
TGTGCCAGCAGCTCTTCCCAGGGCGGGGAGCTGTTTTTT
CASSSSQGGELFF
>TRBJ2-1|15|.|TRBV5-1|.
TGCGCCAGCAGCTTGCTGGGTGGGCTAGCGCATGAGCAGTTCTTC
CASSLLGGLAHEQFF
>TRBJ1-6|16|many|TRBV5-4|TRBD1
TGTGCCAGCAGCTTGGGGGGGACAGGTTATAATTCACCCCTCCACTTT
CASSLGGTGYNSPLHF